These T cell receptor beta chains were read from a single sample in a study of T cell responses to AZD1222 COVID-19 vaccine. Sequenced by immunoSEQ multiplex PCR; TCRdb stores in-frame clones only, minus some. The profile shows 150,000 to 200,000 clones, roughly 94% of them singletons. Sequencing used peripheral blood, obtained 28 days after the second AZD1222 dose. The receptors stem from an adult who received the AZD1222 COVID-19 vaccine. The CDR3 runs from the conserved cysteine through the conserved F or W. The D gene is left open where the match is weak.

d_gene: -; j_gene: TRBJ1-6; v_gene: TRBV19; CDR3aa: CATRLGANSPLHF; CDR3nt: TGTGCCACCCGACTCGGGGCTAATTCACCCCTCCACTTT
d_gene: -; j_gene: TRBJ1-6; v_gene: TRBV19; CDR3aa: CASSIGPVRGRRDSPLHF; CDR3nt: TGTGCCAGTAGTATAGGGCCTGTTCGGGGGAGAAGGGATTCACCCCTCCACTTT
d_gene: TRBD2; j_gene: TRBJ2-1; v_gene: TRBV5-4; CDR3aa: CASSLVAGGYNEQFF; CDR3nt: TGTGCCAGCAGCTTAGTAGCGGGGGGATACAATGAGCAGTTCTTC
d_gene: -; j_gene: TRBJ1-5; v_gene: TRBV6-5; CDR3aa: CASSPAGGLNQPQHF; CDR3nt: TGTGCCAGCAGCCCGGCCGGGGGACTGAATCAGCCCCAGCATTTT
d_gene: -; j_gene: TRBJ2-1; v_gene: TRBV7-2; CDR3aa: CASSLMGGAYNEQFF; CDR3nt: TGTGCCAGCAGCTTAATGGGGGGGGCATACAATGAGCAGTTCTTC
d_gene: -; j_gene: TRBJ1-2; v_gene: TRBV6-2/TRBV6-3; CDR3aa: CASSYDPWALGYTF; CDR3nt: TGTGCCAGCAGTTACGACCCCTGGGCCCTTGGCTACACCTTC
d_gene: -; j_gene: TRBJ2-5; v_gene: TRBV5-1; CDR3aa: CASSLLTLDRLSGETQYF; CDR3nt: TGCGCCAGCAGCCTCCTAACTTTGGACAGGCTTAGCGGAGAGACCCAGTACTTC
d_gene: -; j_gene: TRBJ2-5; v_gene: TRBV5-6; CDR3aa: CASSLLGATEQETQYF; CDR3nt: TGTGCCAGCAGCTTGTTGGGGGCTACAGAACAAGAGACCCAGTACTTC
d_gene: TRBD1; j_gene: TRBJ2-1; v_gene: TRBV4-3; CDR3aa: CASSQETGSGTGFDEQFF; CDR3nt: TGCGCCAGCAGCCAAGAGACGGGATCCGGGACAGGGTTCGATGAGCAGTTCTTC
d_gene: -; j_gene: TRBJ2-4; v_gene: TRBV30; CDR3aa: CAWGVGQNIQYF; CDR3nt: TGTGCCTGGGGTGTAGGTCAAAACATTCAGTACTTC